This passage covers 20 T cell receptor beta chains from one sample sequenced in a study of early T cells in non-severe SARS-CoV-2 infection. TCRdb reprocessed the 5' RACE reads via MiXCR and lists one record per CDR3 protein. The data show 35,000 to 50,000 distinct CDR3 sequences, less than 30% seen once. The material sequenced was whole blood, taken at baseline. The receptor source for this set is an adult who was a healthcare worker with PCR-confirmed SARS-CoV-2 infection or an uninfected control (not recorded which).

This clonotype was picked up a small number of times. This chain uses TRBV5-1 with TRBJ2-2; TRBD1 might be the D (5 bases). Trimming removed 0 bases from V and 4 bases from J, with 16 bases in between. Germline V gene lookup returns CDR1 SGHRS and CDR2 YFSETQ. This CDR3 is 17 amino acids long. The CDR3 spells CASSLGIGARITGELFF. CDR3 DNA sequence: TGCGCCAGCAGCTTGGGTATAGGGGCGAGGATCACCGGGGAGCTGTTTTTT.

This clonotype was seen ten or more times. The chain has TRBV5-1 and TRBJ1-2, with 7 nucleotides matching TRBD1. CDR1 and CDR2 from the germline V gene are SGHRS and YFSETQ. V lost 4 bases and J lost 5; bases outside the gene matches: 14. The CDR3 is 16 residues long. The CDR3 sequence: CASSPIPSGGGYGYTF. The DNA for the CDR3 is TGCGCCAGCAGCCCCATCCCCTCAGGGGGTGGGTATGGCTACACCTTC.

V and J are TRBV5-5 and TRBJ2-3, with 12 bases lining up with TRBD2. The CDR3 length is 14 residues. With 2 bases clipped from V and 8 bases from J, the junction kept 3 bases outside the gene matches. Germline CDR1 and CDR2: SGHKS and YYEKEE (reference sequence). The CDR3 nucleotides read TGTGCCAGCAGCTTAGCTAGCGGGGGGGGTACGCAGTATTTT. Amino acid sequence: CASSLASGGGTQYF.

CDR3 loop: CASSLGQGSADTQYF. The CDR3 coding sequence is TGTGCCAGCAGCTTGGGACAGGGTTCCGCGGATACGCAGTATTTT. The chain has TRBV7-3 and TRBJ2-3; 9 bases fit TRBD1. The CDR3 has 15 residues. Germline V CDR1 and CDR2: SGHTA, FQGTGA. Germline trimming cut 3 bases from V and 6 bases from J; bases unmatched to any gene: 7.

There are a few counts of this clonotype. Relative to the germline gene, one junction end is altered; a read error may explain this. The rearrangement links TRBV6-1 to TRBJ1-5; 8 bases line up with TRBD1. This CDR3 spans 15 amino acids. Germline CDR1 is MNHNS and CDR2 is SASEGT. CDR3 nucleotide sequence: TGTGCCAGCAGGACCGGGACAGGTTATGAGCAGCCCCAACATTTT. The encoded protein is CASRTGTGYEQPQHF.

This clonotype came up a few times. The chain links TRBV3-1 to TRBJ1-5; weak D call: TRBD1 (6 bases). Germline-derived CDR1 and CDR2 are LGHDT and YNNKEL (reference sequence). V was cut by 3 bases and J by 0 bases, with 12 bases left in between. CDR3 length: 16 residues. The CDR3 coding sequence is TGTGCCAGCAGCCAGCGTACAGGGATTAGCAATCAGCCCCAGCATTTT. This sequence encodes CASSQRTGISNQPQHF.

The chain carries TRBV15 and TRBJ2-5; 9 positions match TRBD1. Per germline, CDR1 LNHNV and CDR2 YYDKDF (reference sequence). The CDR3 contains 16 residues. V trimming: 1 base; J trimming: 4 bases; junction bases outside the gene matches: 7. CDR3 loop: CATSRVVNRGLETQYF. DNA for the CDR3: TGTGCCACCAGCAGAGTGGTGAACAGGGGGCTAGAGACCCAGTACTTC.

This clonotype was seen once. Sequence at one end of the junction differs from germline and may be a read error. The chain carries TRBV13 and TRBJ1-1, with TRBD1 identical over 8 bases. The CDR3 consists of 16 residues. CDR1 is PRHDT, CDR2 FYEKMQ, per germline (reference sequence). The CDR3: CASSSQGAGLKTEAFF. CDR3 nucleotide sequence: TGTGCCAGCAGCTCCCAGGGGGCTGGATTGAAAACTGAAGCTTTCTTT.

The rearrangement uses TRBV12-3 or TRBV12-4 and TRBJ2-5, with D unresolved. This CDR3 is 13 amino acids long. V shed 3 bases and J shed 4 bases, with 9 bases lying between them. The CDR3 DNA reads TGTGCCAGCAGTTTGGGTCATATAGAGACCCAGTACTTC. Its protein is CASSLGHIETQYF.

This chain links TRBV11-2 with TRBJ1-1; 7 bases are a match to TRBD1. After removal of 3 bases from V and 5 bases from J, the junction contained 9 bases not matched to a gene. In germline, CDR1 is SGHAT, CDR2 FQNNGV. CDR3 length: 15 residues. The CDR3 nucleotides are TGTGCCAGCAGCTTTCTTTACAGGGGCGAAACTGAAGCTTTCTTT. This encodes CASSFLYRGETEAFF.

The chain links TRBV5-1 to TRBJ2-1; 10 bases map to TRBD2. V was clipped by 7 bases and J by 11 bases; unmatched bases: 12. The CDR3 loop spans 14 amino acids. Looked up from germline, CDR1 is SGHRS and CDR2 is YFSETQ. CDR3 amino acids: CASRLAGADFKQFF. As DNA, the CDR3 is TGCGCCAGCCGTCTAGCGGGGGCCGATTTTAAGCAGTTCTTC.

CDR3 residues: CASSQVGGGRYNEQFF. Here the CDR3 DNA reads TGTGCCAGCAGCCAAGTTGGCGGGGGACGCTACAATGAGCAGTTCTTC. The chain employs TRBV3-1 and TRBJ2-1, with 7 positions matching TRBD2. The CDR3 covers 16 residues. Per the germline V gene, CDR1 is LGHDT and CDR2 is YNNKEL (reference sequence). Trimming took 1 base from V and 3 from J; bases not matched to a gene: 6.

J is TRBJ1-4 and V is TRBV5-1; 8 nucleotides line up with TRBD1. The CDR3 is 16 amino acids. In germline, CDR1 is SGHRS, CDR2 YFSETQ. V was pared by 0 bases and J by 7 bases, with 8 bases of the junction left unmatched. CDR3 coding DNA: TGCGCCAGCAGCTTGGCCGGGGACAGGTTGGGTGAAAAACTGTTTTTT. Protein: CASSLAGDRLGEKLFF.

The rearrangement uses TRBV5-6 and TRBJ1-2; D gene ambiguous. The CDR3 is made up of 11 amino acids. Germline CDR1 and CDR2: SGHDT and YYEEEE. The V end was cut by 4 bases, the J end by 8 bases, with 9 bases between. CDR3 in DNA: TGTGCCAGCAGCAGTGTTCAAGGCTACACCTTC. Translated: CASSSVQGYTF.

This clonotype was seen a few times. The chain has TRBV4-1 and TRBJ1-1, with 8 bases matching TRBD1. The CDR3 consists of 16 residues. Germline trimming cut 4 bases from V and 1 base from J; bases unmatched to any gene: 8. Germline loops: CDR1 MGHRA, CDR2 YSYEKL. DNA of the CDR3: TGCGCCAGCAGCCTCGGCCTTCAGGGGGCGAACACTGAAGCTTTCTTT. Residues: CASSLGLQGANTEAFF.

This clonotype has only a few counts. The rearrangement links TRBV29-1 to TRBJ1-5; D possibly corresponds to TRBD1 (5 bases). Per the germline V gene, CDR1 is SQVTM and CDR2 is ANQGSEA. Trimming stripped 7 bases from V and 2 bases from J, with 9 bases between. This CDR3 spans 12 amino acids. In DNA, the CDR3 is TGCAGCGCCGGGGGTGGCAATCAGCCCCAGCATTTT. It codes for CSAGGGNQPQHF.

This chain joins TRBV20-1 and TRBJ2-5, with TRBD2 as a possible D gene (5 bases). This CDR3 is 12 amino acids long. Germline assignment: CDR1 DFQATT and CDR2 SNEGSKA (reference sequence). Trimming took 6 bases from V and 7 from J, leaving 15 bases between them. CDR3 loop: CSAGPDSGTQYF. The CDR3 DNA follows: TGCAGTGCAGGTCCGGACTCCGGGACCCAGTACTTC.

The chain combines TRBV18 with TRBJ2-4; D unresolved. V dropped 1 base and J dropped 4 bases, with 8 bases sitting between them. CDR1 and CDR2 from the germline V gene are KGHSH and LQKENI. The CDR3 is 14 residues long. The CDR3 DNA sequence: TGTGCCAGCTCACCACAGCCGAGAAAAAACATTCAGTACTTC. Translation gives CASSPQPRKNIQYF. Variable domain in full (rest from reference TRBV18 and TRBJ2-4): NAGVMQNPRHLVRRRGQEARLRCSPMKGHSHVYWYRQLPEEGLKFMVYLQKENIIDESGMPKERFSAEFPKEGPSILRIQQVVRGDSAAYFCASSPQPRKNIQYFGAGTRLSVL.

This chain uses TRBV3-1 with TRBJ2-2; a weak D match, TRBD1 (6 bases). Trimming removed 4 bases from V and 0 bases from J, with 18 bases in between. Germline CDR1 is LGHDT and CDR2 is YNNKEL (reference sequence). This CDR3 is 18 amino acids long. The DNA for the CDR3 is TGTGCCAGCAGCCCAGACGCAAACAGGGAGACGAACACCGGGGAGCTGTTTTTT. It yields the protein CASSPDANRETNTGELFF. Looking up the rest from reference TRBV3-1 and TRBJ2-2 gives the full variable domain: DTAVSQTPKYLVTQMGNDKSIKCEQNLGHDTMYWYKQDSKKFLKIMFSYNNKELIINETVPNRFSPKSPDKAHLNLHINSLELGDSAVYFCASSPDANRETNTGELFFGEGSRLTVL.

The chain uses TRBV5-1 and TRBJ1-1; D uncertain. Germline assignment: CDR1 SGHRS and CDR2 YFSETQ. The CDR3 contains 12 residues. The V and J ends lost 7 bases and 4 bases respectively, with 11 bases between them. For the CDR3, the DNA is TGCGCCAGCTCAGGAAGCGGCACTGAAGCTTTCTTT. Its translation is CASSGSGTEAFF.